This entry is about one T cell receptor (beta chain). Its target is not known. Since the library was made to target alpha chains, this beta chain is a stray read and its abundance is not meaningful. Every TCR cDNA molecule carried a tag that served as a unique molecular identifier. TCRdb reanalysed the 5' RACE reads using MiXCR and keeps one entry per CDR3 protein. This table has about 11,000 distinct CDR3 sequences, roughly 4% appearing once. This record comes from a study of spatial heterogeneity in lung cancer. Background on the study: Detection consistently yielded more beta chains than alpha chains. On average, each unique TCR and UMI combination appeared more than ten times in raw reads.

Time point meaning: sample taken at primary tumor resection. Whole RNA, isolated from tumor, nontumor lung or frozen PBMC, was sequenced without prior sorting. The CDR3 is made up of 15 amino acids. The trim removed 5 bases at V and 0 bases at J, leaving 5 bases unmatched. Germline CDR1 is SGHTA and CDR2 is FQGNSA. Notes on the study in general: Blood showed ubiquitous tumor TCRs more often at resection than at routine follow-up.

The sequence came from a female donor with early-stage non-small cell lung cancer. This material consisted of PBMCs, taken at surgery. The V gene is TRBV7-2, the J gene TRBJ2-3; 7 nucleotides align to TRBD1. Here the CDR3 reads CASSRTGASTDTQYF. The CDR3 nucleotides are TGTGCCAGCAGCCGGACAGGAGCTAGCACAGATACGCAGTATTTT.